This TCR beta chain was observed in a study of human T cells and chemical hapten exposure. This sample's time point: patch test 2, 6 weeks after DPC sensitization. Treatment described: therapeutic diphenylcyclopropenone sensitization with weekly scalp DPC. Germline V CDR1 and CDR2: MNHEY, SVGAGI. Trimming pared 8 bases from V and 3 bases from J, leaving 14 bases between. The CDR3 runs to 13 residues. A single record per CDR3 protein comes from TCRdb applying MiXCR to the RACE reads. This sample has about 40,000 distinct CDR3 sequences, with more than 8.5% found just once. The gene calls are TRBV6-5 and TRBJ2-7; D is tentatively TRBD1 or TRBD2 (5 bases each). The specimen comprised whole blood, sampled in connection with sensitization to the hapten diphenylcyclopropenone (DPC). This receptor was taken from a woman in her forties with alopecia areata. Some clones in this sample may be carry-over from other donors' samples. CDR3 loop: CASSRDANYEQYF. Here the CDR3 DNA reads TGTGCCAGCTCACGGGACGCCAACTACGAGCAGTACTTC.